This record looks at one T cell receptor beta chain sequence and its context. Its specificity is not known. This record comes from a study of T cell responses to AZD1222 COVID-19 vaccine. As for the study in general: Both about-4-week and about-12-week second-dose recipients were combined. General study findings and limits: Unmutated regions of variants are reportedly targeted by nearly half of spike-specific TCRs.

The data were produced by immunoSEQ multiplex PCR, yet TCRdb's version contains in-frame clones alone and is incomplete. The data show 100,000 to 150,000 clones, around nine tenths seen once. Sequencing used peripheral blood, obtained on day 0 of AZD1222 vaccination. The TCR sequence derives from an adult in good health.

The CDR3 here is CASSLYYEQYF. CDR3 in DNA: TGTGCCAGCAGCTTATACTACGAGCAGTACTTC. The chain recombines TRBV11-2 with TRBJ2-7; D uncertain. The CDR3 extends over 11 amino acids. Trimming cost V 2 bases and J 3 bases, with 2 bases left between them. The germline gives CDR1 SGHAT, CDR2 FQNNGV.